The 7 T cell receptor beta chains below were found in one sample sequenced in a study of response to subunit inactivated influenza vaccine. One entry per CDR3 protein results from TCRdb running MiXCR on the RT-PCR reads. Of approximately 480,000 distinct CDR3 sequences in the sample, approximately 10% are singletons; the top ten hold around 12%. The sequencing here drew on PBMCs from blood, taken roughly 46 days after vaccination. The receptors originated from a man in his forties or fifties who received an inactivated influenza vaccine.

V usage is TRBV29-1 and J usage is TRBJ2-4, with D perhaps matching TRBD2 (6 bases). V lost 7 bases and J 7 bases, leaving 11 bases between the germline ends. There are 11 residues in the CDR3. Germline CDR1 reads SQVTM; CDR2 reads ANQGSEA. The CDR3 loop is CSARGGNIQYF. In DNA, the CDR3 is TGCAGCGCCCGGGGAGGTAACATTCAGTACTTC.

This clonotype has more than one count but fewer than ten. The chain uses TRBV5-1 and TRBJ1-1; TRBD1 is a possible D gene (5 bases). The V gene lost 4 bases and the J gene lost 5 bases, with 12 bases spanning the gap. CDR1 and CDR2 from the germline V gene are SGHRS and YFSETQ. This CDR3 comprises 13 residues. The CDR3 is CASSGGTRTEAFF. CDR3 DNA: TGCGCCAGCAGCGGGGGGACTAGGACTGAAGCTTTCTTT.

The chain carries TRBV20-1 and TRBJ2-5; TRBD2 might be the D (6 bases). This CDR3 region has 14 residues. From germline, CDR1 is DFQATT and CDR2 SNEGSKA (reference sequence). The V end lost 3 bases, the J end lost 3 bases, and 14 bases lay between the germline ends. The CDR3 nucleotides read TGCAGTGCTAGCCCCCGGGGAGGCGAAGAGACCCAGTACTTC. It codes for CSASPRGGEETQYF.

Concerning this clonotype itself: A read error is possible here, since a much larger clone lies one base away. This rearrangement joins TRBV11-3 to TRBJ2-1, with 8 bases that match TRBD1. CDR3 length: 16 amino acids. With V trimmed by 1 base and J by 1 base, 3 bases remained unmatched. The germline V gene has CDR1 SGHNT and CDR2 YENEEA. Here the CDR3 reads CASSLGTGRSYNEQFF. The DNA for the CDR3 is TGTGCCAGCAGCTTAGGGACAGGGAGGTCCTACAATGAGCAGTTCTTC.

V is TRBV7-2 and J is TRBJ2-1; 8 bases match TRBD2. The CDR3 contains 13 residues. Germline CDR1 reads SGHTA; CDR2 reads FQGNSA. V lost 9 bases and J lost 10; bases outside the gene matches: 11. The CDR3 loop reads CASLLAGGLEQFF. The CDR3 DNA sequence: TGTGCCAGTCTCTTGGCGGGAGGTCTAGAGCAGTTCTTC.

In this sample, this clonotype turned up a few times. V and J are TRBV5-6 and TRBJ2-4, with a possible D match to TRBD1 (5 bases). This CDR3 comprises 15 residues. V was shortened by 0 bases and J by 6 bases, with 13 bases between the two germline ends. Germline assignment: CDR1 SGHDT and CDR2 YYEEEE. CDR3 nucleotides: TGTGCCAGCAGCTTGGGGGGCAGGTACGGAAACATTCAGTACTTC. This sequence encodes CASSLGGRYGNIQYF.

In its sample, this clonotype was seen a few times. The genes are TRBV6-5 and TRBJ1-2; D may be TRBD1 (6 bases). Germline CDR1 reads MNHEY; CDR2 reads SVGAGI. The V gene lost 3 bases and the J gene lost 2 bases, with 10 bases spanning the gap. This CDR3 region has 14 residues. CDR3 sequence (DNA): TGTGCCAGCAGTTATGGGCAGGGGAACTATGGCTACACCTTC. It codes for CASSYGQGNYGYTF.